This T cell receptor beta chain came from a study of blood T cell repertoires in COVID-19. Study-level background: Sites in the United States, Italy and Spain provided acute and convalescent COVID-19 samples. PBMCs, B-cell-depleted T cells, or T cells provided the cDNA or gDNA that made up the material.

This CDR3 has 12 residues. Trimming shortened V by 3 bases and J by 13 bases, and 13 bases separated the two germline ends. Germline-derived CDR1 and CDR2 are LNHDA and SQIVND (reference sequence). Per the authors' pipeline: Scientists estimated how many nucleated cells there were by amplifying reference gene primers. TCRdb keeps only in-frame clones here, not all; method: immunoSEQ multiplex PCR. V and J calls plus clone size are reproduced from that table; the DNA served to infer D and trimming. The repertoire holds 60,000 to 90,000 clones, with under 80% as singletons. The rearrangement joins TRBV19 to TRBJ1-5; D is possibly TRBD1 (5 bases). The clonotype comes from a human donor with acute or convalescent COVID-19. The donor label of this sample is uncertain. The sequenced sample was peripheral blood. The CDR3 DNA reads as TGTGCCAGTAGTATGGGGCTCAGACCTCAGCATTTT. It codes for CASSMGLRPQHF.